A selection of T cell receptor beta chains follows, all from one sample in a study of T-cell memory formation after mild COVID-19. TCRdb called the 5' RACE reads again in MiXCR, with one record for every CDR3 protein. The repertoire holds approximately 200,000 distinct CDR3 sequences, approximately 16% seen once, with around 2% in the top ten. Sequenced input: PBMCs or a T cell subset sorted from them (not recorded which). Receptors originate from an adult woman who had mild COVID-19 (a few samples of this study predate the infection). Cell type and time point are not known. The CDR3 runs from the conserved cysteine through the conserved F or W. Clone sizes are given selectively: once, few, many, or a class where the clone is expanded.

TRBJ2-3 | few | TRBV5-1 | CASSLATSGGEDTQYF
TRBJ1-5 | NA | TRBV29-1 | CSVAFGVGDQPQHF
TRBJ2-3 | few | TRBV30 | CAWSVRRADTQYF
TRBJ2-7 | NA | TRBV3-1 | CASSQGRGREVSYEQYF
TRBJ1-3 | few | TRBV7-9 | CASSPREDTIYF
TRBJ2-1 | NA | TRBV30 | CAWSVLSGSINEQFF
TRBJ2-1 | NA | TRBV5-1 | CASREPSVTPNEQFF
TRBJ1-4 | NA | TRBV5-1 | CASSLAGTDATNEKLFF
TRBJ1-1 | NA | TRBV5-1 | CASSLVTGLNTEAFF
TRBJ2-1 | NA | TRBV6-2/TRBV6-3 | CASSFVSSRRNEQFF
TRBJ1-1 | NA | TRBV5-5 | CASSGRFPEAFF
TRBJ2-5 | many | TRBV7-3 | CASSFGGAGETQYF
TRBJ2-7 | many | TRBV7-2 | CASSFSGSPGSYEQYF
TRBJ2-1 | many | TRBV3-1 | CASSQEVGINEQFF
TRBJ1-5 | few | TRBV5-4 | CASSLGGRTDQPQHF
TRBJ1-2 | NA | TRBV12-3/TRBV12-4 | CASSFRDRGYGYTF
TRBJ1-1 | NA | TRBV7-9 | CASSLGPVTEAFF
TRBJ1-4 | NA | TRBV12-3/TRBV12-4 | CASGQGRMGELFF
TRBJ1-1 | few | TRBV5-1 | CASSFEVMNTEAFF
TRBJ1-1 | NA | TRBV4-1 | CASSQDLQGRTEAFF
TRBJ2-7 | NA | TRBV7-9 | CASSPKYEQYF
TRBJ2-3 | NA | TRBV12-3/TRBV12-4 | CASSLNSDTQYF
TRBJ1-5 | few | TRBV7-8 | CASSFSDRGLGNQPQHF